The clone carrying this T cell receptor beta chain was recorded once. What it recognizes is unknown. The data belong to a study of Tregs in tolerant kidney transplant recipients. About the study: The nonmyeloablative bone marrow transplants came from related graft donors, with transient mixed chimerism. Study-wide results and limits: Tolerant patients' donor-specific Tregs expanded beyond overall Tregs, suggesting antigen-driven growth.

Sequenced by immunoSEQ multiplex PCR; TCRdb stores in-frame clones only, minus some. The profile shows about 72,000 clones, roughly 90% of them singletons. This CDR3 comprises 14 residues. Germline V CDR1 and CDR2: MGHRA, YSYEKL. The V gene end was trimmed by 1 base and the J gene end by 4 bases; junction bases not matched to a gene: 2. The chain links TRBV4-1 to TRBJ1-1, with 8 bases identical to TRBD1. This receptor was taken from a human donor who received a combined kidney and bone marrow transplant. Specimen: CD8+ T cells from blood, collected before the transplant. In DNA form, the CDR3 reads TGCGCCAGCAGCCAAGGGACAGGGTTCACTGAAGCTTTCTTT. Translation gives CASSQGTGFTEAFF.